The present TCR beta chain was sequenced within a study of T cells in Graves' hyperthyroidism and ophthalmopathy. The ends were cut back, 5 bases at V and 7 bases at J, with 18 bases in the middle. The CDR3 is 15 amino acids. Germline values: CDR1 SGHVS, CDR2 FQNEAQ. This clonotype was seen ten or more times. The antigen remains unidentified. Broader study findings: Blood shared most expanded thyroid clonotypes above 0.001.

Amplification of TCR beta CDR3 regions was performed using RNA transcripts as template. During a first-round RT-PCR of the TCR CDR3, the HTBI primer set was used. TCRdb reprocessed the multiplex PCR reads via MiXCR and lists one record per CDR3 protein. The data show over 300,000 distinct CDR3 sequences, with about an eighth seen just once and 34% held by the top ten. The TCR sequence derives from a woman aged 40 to 50 with Graves' ophthalmopathy. The chain recombines TRBV7-8 with TRBJ1-5, with D possibly TRBD1 on 6 matching bases. What was sequenced was blood. The CDR3 nucleotides read TGTGCCAGCAGCGACCTAGGGGGTGGGGAGCAGCCCCAGCATTTT. It is translated as CASSDLGGGEQPQHF.